The rows below give T cell receptor beta chains drawn from one sample of a study of CD8 T cells in ankylosing spondylitis. TCRdb redid the calling of the 5' RACE reads with MiXCR, one entry per CDR3 protein. The sample gives 250,000 to 350,000 distinct CDR3 sequences, 20% of which show up once; roughly 8% is in the top ten. The sample was blood, either unsorted or a sorted T cell fraction (not recorded which). The receptors were sampled from a male donor with ankylosing spondylitis or in good health (not recorded which). Each CDR3 is given with its conserved first and last residue. D genes are given only for firm matches. The listing skips clone size in some rows; elsewhere it reads once, few, many or a size class.

V gene	J gene	D gene	clone size	CDR3 DNA	CDR3 protein
TRBV20-1	TRBJ2-5	NA	many	TGCAGTGCTAGATTTACAGGGCGAGAGACCCAGTACTTC	CSARFTGRETQYF
TRBV12-3/TRBV12-4	TRBJ1-1	NA	few	TGTGCCAGCACCCCGAGGTCAGGAAACACTGAAGCTTTCTTT	CASTPRSGNTEAFF
TRBV25-1	TRBJ1-1	NA	NA	TGTGCCAGCAGTGTTTTAGGGGGGGTGGGGACGAACACTGAAGCTTTCTTT	CASSVLGGVGTNTEAFF
TRBV5-1	TRBJ2-1	TRBD2	many	TGCGCCAGCAGCTGGCAACTAGCGTATGAGCAGTTCTTC	CASSWQLAYEQFF
TRBV29-1	TRBJ1-1	NA	NA	TGCAGCGCTAGGGGTGGAGGGTTGAACACTGAAGCTTTCTTT	CSARGGGLNTEAFF
TRBV14	TRBJ2-1	NA	few	TGTGCCAGTGCGGGACCGTTTTACAATGAGCAGTTCTTC	CASAGPFYNEQFF
TRBV12-3/TRBV12-4	TRBJ2-1	NA	few	TGTGCCAGTAGGAGTGAGTACAATGAGCAGTTCTTC	CASRSEYNEQFF
TRBV20-1	TRBJ2-2	NA	few	TGCAGTGCTAGAGATGAGACGGAAAACACCGGGGAGCTGTTTTTT	CSARDETENTGELFF
TRBV20-1	TRBJ2-2	NA	NA	TGCAGTGCTAGAGATCACACCCGCGGAGCCGGGGAGCTGTTTTTT	CSARDHTRGAGELFF
TRBV7-7	TRBJ1-5	TRBD1	few	TGTGCTAGCAGCTTTTTAACAGGGGGAAATCAGCCCCAGCATTTT	CASSFLTGGNQPQHF
TRBV12-3/TRBV12-4	TRBJ1-5	TRBD1	many	TGTGCCAGCAGGCGGACAGGGGACAATCAGCCCCAGCATTTT	CASRRTGDNQPQHF
TRBV7-8	TRBJ2-1	NA	NA	TGTGCCAGCAGCAACGGAGGAAGGAATGAGCAGTTCTTC	CASSNGGRNEQFF
TRBV5-6	TRBJ2-1	NA	NA	TGTGCCAGCAGCTTGTTGCAGACATCCACCTCTACCTACAATGAGCAGTTCTTC	CASSLLQTSTSTYNEQFF
TRBV5-5	TRBJ1-2	TRBD1	few	TGTGCCAGCAGCCTAACTTGGGACAGGGATATCTATGGCTACACCTTC	CASSLTWDRDIYGYTF
TRBV5-1	TRBJ1-1	NA	few	TGCGCCAGCAGCTTGGGACCAGGGATGAACACTGAAGCTTTCTTT	CASSLGPGMNTEAFF
TRBV7-7	TRBJ2-3	TRBD2	NA	TGTGCTAGCAGCGACGGACTAGCGGGGGCCAATACGCAGTATTTT	CASSDGLAGANTQYF
TRBV2	TRBJ2-1	NA	NA	TGTGCCAGCAGTGATATGACGGAGTCCTACAATGAGCAGTTCTTC	CASSDMTESYNEQFF
TRBV6-2/TRBV6-3	TRBJ2-5	TRBD2	NA	TGTGCCAGCAGTCGACTAGCGGGCCCGCAAGAGACCCAGTACTTC	CASSRLAGPQETQYF
TRBV5-1	TRBJ2-2	TRBD2	NA	TGCGCCAGCAGCTTCTCTGGAAGCGGGGACACCGGGGAGCTGTTTTTT	CASSFSGSGDTGELFF
TRBV12-3/TRBV12-4	TRBJ1-2	TRBD1	few	TGTGCCAGCAGTCCTGGACAGGGCTATGGCTACACCTTC	CASSPGQGYGYTF
TRBV5-1	TRBJ1-2	NA	NA	TGCGCCAGCAGCGATCTTTCGGGGGGCTACACCTTC	CASSDLSGGYTF
TRBV12-3/TRBV12-4	TRBJ2-2	NA	NA	TGTGCCAGCAGTTTACGGGGAGGGACAACGGCCGGGGAGCTGTTTTTT	CASSLRGGTTAGELFF
TRBV20-1	TRBJ2-2	TRBD2	NA	TGCAGTGCGGAGCTAGCGGGAGGGGGCACCGGGGAGCTGTTTTTT	CSAELAGGGTGELFF
TRBV19	TRBJ1-5	TRBD1	NA	TGTGCCAGTAGTATAGGGACAGGGGCGGGGCAGCCCCAGCATTTT	CASSIGTGAGQPQHF
TRBV20-1	TRBJ2-4	TRBD2	many	TGCAGTGCTAGGGCCGGGACTAGCGGGAGTCACATTCAGTACTTC	CSARAGTSGSHIQYF
TRBV6-1	TRBJ1-6	NA	many	TGTGCCAGCAGTGTCGGCAATTCACCCCTCCACTTT	CASSVGNSPLHF